The 18 T cell receptor beta chains below come from one sample, sequenced in a study of cytomegalovirus exposure and HLA in healthy donors. Measured with immunoSEQ multiplex PCR; TCRdb has only the in-frame clones, and not every one. The sample has about 220,000 clones, roughly 89% seen once. Sequencing was performed on PBMCs. The origin of the receptors is a man between 18 and 35 years old in good health and CMV-seronegative.

The V call is TRBV7-2, the J call TRBJ2-2, with a possible D match to TRBD2 (7 bases). CDR3 length equals 15 residues. V lost 4 bases, J lost 1 base, and 10 bases lay in between. Germline-derived CDR1 and CDR2 are SGHTA and FQGNSA. CDR3 sequence (DNA): TGTGCCAGCAGCTGGCGGGGGCAGAACACCGGGGAGCTGTTTTTT. This sequence encodes CASSWRGQNTGELFF.

The chain is built from TRBV7-2 and TRBJ2-7; TRBD2 matches at 8 bases. The CDR3 totals 14 residues. Germline V gene lookup returns CDR1 SGHTA and CDR2 FQGNSA. With V trimmed by 5 bases and J by 7 bases, 10 bases remained unmatched. CDR3 bases: TGTGCCAGCAGCACTACTAGCGGTCCTTTGGAGCAGTACTTC. It translates to CASSTTSGPLEQYF.

The chain employs TRBV19 and TRBJ1-6, with TRBD1 identical over 10 bases. V lost 5 bases, J lost 9 bases, and 4 bases stayed unmatched. Germline V lookup: CDR1 LNHDA, CDR2 SQIVND (reference sequence). The CDR3 sequence is 14 residues long. The CDR3, as DNA: TGTGCCAGTAGTCTGACAGGGGGCGGTTCACCCCTCCACTTT. Translated, it gives CASSLTGGGSPLHF.

In this sample, this clone turned up a few times. J is TRBJ1-2 and V is TRBV12-5, with unresolved D. The germline CDR1 and CDR2 sequences are LGHNT and FRNRAP. The CDR3 extends over 14 amino acids. Trimming removed 2 bases at V and 1 base at J, with 8 bases between. The CDR3 is CASGLNDINYGYTF. As DNA, the CDR3 is TGTGCTAGTGGTTTGAACGACATTAACTATGGCTACACCTTC. The full variable domain, rest sourced from reference TRBV12-5 and TRBJ1-2, is DARVTQTPRHKVTEMGQEVTMRCQPILGHNTVFWYRQTMMQGLELLAYFRNRAPLDDSGMPKDRFSAEMPDATLATLKIQPSEPRDSAVYFCASGLNDINYGYTFGSGTRLTVV.

The V call is TRBV19, the J call TRBJ2-1; 8 nucleotides align to TRBD2. V lost 4 bases to trimming and J lost 2 bases; unmatched junction nucleotides: 4. CDR3 length: 15 amino acids. Per germline, CDR1 LNHDA and CDR2 SQIVND (reference sequence). The DNA for the CDR3 is TGTGCCAGTAGTACCCTAGCGGGCCCCTACAATGAGCAGTTCTTC. It codes for CASSTLAGPYNEQFF.

This chain connects TRBV7-2 to TRBJ2-3; D ambiguous. This CDR3 comprises 14 residues. The germline V gene encodes CDR1 SGHTA and CDR2 FQGNSA. V gave up 4 bases and J gave up 3 bases, with 11 bases separating them. The DNA of the CDR3 is TGTGCCAGCAGCTCATACCAACAAACAGATACGCAGTATTTT. Its protein product is CASSSYQQTDTQYF.

The V gene is TRBV5-4, the J gene TRBJ2-7; 10 bases line up with TRBD1. The CDR3 runs 14 residues. V shed 4 bases and J 2 bases; nucleotides not matched to a gene: 3. The V gene's germline CDR1 is SGHNT and CDR2 YYREEE (reference sequence). The CDR3 DNA is TGTGCCAGCAGCGGTGGACAGGGGGCCTACGAGCAGTACTTC. Protein product: CASSGGQGAYEQYF.

The chain employs TRBV7-9 and TRBJ1-4; perhaps TRBD1 as D (6 bases). V dropped 3 bases and J dropped 8 bases, with 19 bases sitting between them. In germline, CDR1 is SEHNR, CDR2 FQNEAQ (reference sequence). CDR3 length: 16 amino acids. In nucleotides, the CDR3 is TGTGCCAGCAGCTTGCCCCCGGGGGGCACCGGAGAAAAACTGTTTTTT. Translating gives CASSLPPGGTGEKLFF. Together with reference TRBV7-9 and TRBJ1-4, the CDR3 gives the full variable domain: DTGVSQNPRHKITKRGQNVTFRCDPISEHNRLYWYRQTLGQGPEFLTYFQNEAQLEKSRLLSDRFSAERPKGSFSTLEIQRTEQGDSAMYLCASSLPPGGTGEKLFFGSGTQLSVL.

V usage is TRBV29-1 and J usage is TRBJ2-2; 7 bases are a match to TRBD2. The V gene end was trimmed by 5 bases and the J gene end by 2 bases; junction bases not matched to a gene: 11. Germline V gene data show CDR1 as SQVTM and CDR2 as ANQGSEA. This CDR3 region has 16 residues. DNA for the CDR3: TGCAGCGTTATATTCTGGGACTACTCAAACACCGGGGAGCTGTTTTTT. Residues: CSVIFWDYSNTGELFF.

This rearrangement joins TRBV29-1 to TRBJ2-1; 8 nucleotides agree with TRBD1. The J segment lost 3 bases and the V segment lost 6 bases, leaving 4 bases of the junction unmatched. The CDR3 is 13 residues long. Germline CDR1 and CDR2: SQVTM and ANQGSEA. The DNA of the CDR3 is TGCAGCGTGCCCGGGACAGGCTACAATGAGCAGTTCTTC. Its protein product is CSVPGTGYNEQFF.

This sequence joins TRBV2 and TRBJ1-6, with D possibly being TRBD1 (6 bases). The V and J ends lost 4 bases and 10 bases respectively, with 11 bases between them. This CDR3 is built from 13 residues. In germline, CDR1 is SNHLY, CDR2 FYNNEI. The CDR3 DNA follows: TGTGCCAGCAGTGCGGACAGTGGGTCACCCCTCCACTTT. Protein: CASSADSGSPLHF.

This rearrangement joins TRBV11-2 to TRBJ2-6, with a tentative D call TRBD1 (6 bases). This CDR3 has 19 residues. V lost 5 bases, J lost 0 bases, and 20 bases lay in between. From germline, CDR1 is SGHAT and CDR2 FQNNGV. CDR3 sequence reads: CASSPMDRNHPSGANVLTF. DNA for the CDR3: TGTGCCAGCAGCCCCATGGACAGAAACCATCCCTCTGGGGCCAACGTCCTGACTTTC. Variable domain in full (rest from reference TRBV11-2 and TRBJ2-6): EAGVAQSPRYKIIEKRQSVAFWCNPISGHATLYWYQQILGQGPKLLIQFQNNGVVDDSQLPKDRFSAERLKGVDSTLKIQPAKLEDSAVYLCASSPMDRNHPSGANVLTFGAGSRLTVL.

The rearrangement uses TRBV5-1 and TRBJ1-2, with 9 bases identical to TRBD1. Germline V lookup: CDR1 SGHRS, CDR2 YFSETQ. The CDR3 is 16 residues long. V shed 1 base, J shed 3 bases, and the junction held 7 bases outside the gene matches. This CDR3 is CASSLSRDRAYYGYTF. The CDR3 DNA follows: TGCGCCAGCAGCTTGAGTCGGGACAGGGCTTACTATGGCTACACCTTC.

The J gene is TRBJ2-5, the V gene TRBV27; weak D call: TRBD2 (5 bases). Per germline, CDR1 MNHEY and CDR2 SMNVEV (reference sequence). This CDR3 has 14 residues. V gave up 8 bases and J gave up 2 bases, with 15 bases separating them. Here the CDR3 reads CASAGEPRQETQYF. Here the CDR3 DNA reads TGTGCCAGCGCCGGGGAGCCGCGGCAAGAGACCCAGTACTTC.

This chain joins TRBV5-1 and TRBJ2-5; 11 nucleotides align to TRBD2. J gave up 5 bases and V 4 bases, and 10 bases lay outside the gene matches. Germline V gives CDR1 SGHRS, CDR2 YFSETQ. This CDR3 spans 16 amino acids. The CDR3 is CASSTDPSGRLETQYF. DNA for the CDR3: TGCGCCAGCAGCACTGATCCTAGCGGGAGGCTCGAGACCCAGTACTTC. Complete variable domain (other parts from reference TRBV5-1 and TRBJ2-5): KAGVTQTPRYLIKTRGQQVTLSCSPISGHRSVSWYQQTPGQGLQFLFEYFSETQRNKGNFPGRFSGRQFSNSRSEMNVSTLELGDSALYLCASSTDPSGRLETQYFGPGTRLLVL.

The rearrangement links TRBV7-3 to TRBJ2-1; D perhaps matches TRBD1 (5 bases). CDR1 and CDR2 from the germline V gene are SGHTA and FQGTGA. V lost 5 bases and J 7 bases, leaving 18 bases between the germline ends. This CDR3 contains 15 residues. The CDR3: CASSPPGARTNEQFF. The CDR3 bases are TGTGCCAGCAGCCCACCTGGGGCCAGGACGAATGAGCAGTTCTTC.

The CDR3 DNA follows: TGCAGCGTTGACTCCCTGAGGACTAGCGGGGGACTCCTGCGGTACTTC. This sequence encodes CSVDSLRTSGGLLRYF. The chain couples TRBV29-1 to TRBJ2-5; the match to TRBD2 covers 13 bases. Trimming cost V 3 bases and J 13 bases; bases outside gene matches: 17. The CDR3 consists of 16 residues. Germline-derived CDR1 and CDR2 are SQVTM and ANQGSEA.

The chain recombines TRBV19 with TRBJ1-3, with unresolved D. CDR1 and CDR2 from the germline V gene are LNHDA and SQIVND (reference sequence). Trimming stripped 7 bases from V and 2 bases from J, with 9 bases between. This CDR3 spans 13 amino acids. For the CDR3, the DNA is TGTGCCAGTACCTGGAGTCCTGGAAACACCATATATTTT. This sequence encodes CASTWSPGNTIYF.